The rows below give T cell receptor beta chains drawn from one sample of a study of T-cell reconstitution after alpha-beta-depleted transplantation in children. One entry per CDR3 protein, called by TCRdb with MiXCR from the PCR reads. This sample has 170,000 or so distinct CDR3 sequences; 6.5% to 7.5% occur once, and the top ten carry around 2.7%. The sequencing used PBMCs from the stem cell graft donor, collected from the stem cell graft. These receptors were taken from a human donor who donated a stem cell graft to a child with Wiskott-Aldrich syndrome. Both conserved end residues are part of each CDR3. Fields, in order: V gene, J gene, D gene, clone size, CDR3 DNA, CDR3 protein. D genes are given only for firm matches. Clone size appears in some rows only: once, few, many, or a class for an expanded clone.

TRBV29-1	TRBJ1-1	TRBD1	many	TGCAGCGTGGTGGGTGGACAGGTGATGAACACTGAAGCTTTCTTT	CSVVGGQVMNTEAFF
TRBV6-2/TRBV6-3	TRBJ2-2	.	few	TGTGCCAGCAGTCCTCACCGGGAGCTGTTTTTT	CASSPHRELFF
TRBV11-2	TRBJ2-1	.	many	TGTGCCAGCACCCGTGCCCGAGGCGAGTCCTACAATGAGCAGTTCTTC	CASTRARGESYNEQFF
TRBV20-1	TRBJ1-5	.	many	TGCAGTGCTAGAGATTTCGCAGGTTATCAGCCCCAGCATTTT	CSARDFAGYQPQHF
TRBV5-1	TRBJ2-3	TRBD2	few	TGCGCCAGCAGCCTAACTGGGCCTAGCGGGGTCACAGATACGCAGTATTTT	CASSLTGPSGVTDTQYF
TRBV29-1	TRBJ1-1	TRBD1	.	TGCATCGGGACCAGGACAGGGATAAACACTGAAGCTTTCTTT	CIGTRTGINTEAFF
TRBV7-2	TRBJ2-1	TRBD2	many	TGTGCCAGCAGCCCGATTGGGACTAGCGGGACGTCCTACAATGAGCAGTTCTTC	CASSPIGTSGTSYNEQFF
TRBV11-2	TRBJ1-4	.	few	TGTGCCAGCAGCTTTCGACCGTCGGGTAATGAAAAACTGTTTTTT	CASSFRPSGNEKLFF
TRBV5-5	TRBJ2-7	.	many	TGTGCCAGTAAATCTGACTACTCCTACGAGCAGTACTTC	CASKSDYSYEQYF
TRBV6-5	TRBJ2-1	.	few	TGTGCCAGCAGTTACTCGGGGAGAAGGAGATCTCATGAGCAGTTCTTC	CASSYSGRRRSHEQFF
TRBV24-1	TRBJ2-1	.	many	TGTGCCACCAGTGCCCCTAGGCCGGACAATGAGCAGTTCTTC	CATSAPRPDNEQFF
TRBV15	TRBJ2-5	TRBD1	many	TGTGCCACCAGCAGAGGGGACAGGGAAGAGACCCAGTACTTC	CATSRGDREETQYF
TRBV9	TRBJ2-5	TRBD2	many	TGTGCCAGCAGCACGGGACTAGCGGGGGGAAGGGAGACCCAGTACTTC	CASSTGLAGGRETQYF
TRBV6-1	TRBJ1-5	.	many	TGTGCCAGCAGACCGACACTCACTAATCAGCCCCAGCATTTT	CASRPTLTNQPQHF
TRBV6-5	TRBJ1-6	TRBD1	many	TGTGCCAGCAGTTACGACAGGGTTAATTCACCCCTCCACTTT	CASSYDRVNSPLHF
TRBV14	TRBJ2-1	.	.	TGTGCCAGCAGTAGCGGGGACAGATCCAACAATGAGCAGTTCTTC	CASSSGDRSNNEQFF
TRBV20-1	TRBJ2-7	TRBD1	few	TGCAGTGCTAGAGATTGGGCAGGGGGCAATTTCGAGCAGTACTTC	CSARDWAGGNFEQYF
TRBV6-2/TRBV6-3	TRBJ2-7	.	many	TGTGCCAGCAACGGACGGAGGGCCTCCGGGGCCTACGAGCAGTACTTC	CASNGRRASGAYEQYF
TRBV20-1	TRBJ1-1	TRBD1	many	TGCAGTGCTAGGAAAACAGGGGTAGACACTGAAGCTTTCTTT	CSARKTGVDTEAFF
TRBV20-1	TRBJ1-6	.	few	TGCAGTGCCCGGGAGTGGGGTAATTCACCCCTCCACTTT	CSAREWGNSPLHF
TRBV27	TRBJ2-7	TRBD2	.	TGTGCCAGCAGTTTCGGACTAGCGGTCTATGAGCAGTACTTC	CASSFGLAVYEQYF
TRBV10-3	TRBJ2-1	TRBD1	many	TGTGCCATCAAGGACAGGGAACACAATGAGCAGTTCTTC	CAIKDREHNEQFF
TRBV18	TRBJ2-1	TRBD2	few	TGTGCCAGCTCGCCACTAGCGGGATTATCCTACAATGAGCAGTTCTTC	CASSPLAGLSYNEQFF
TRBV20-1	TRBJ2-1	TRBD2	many	TGCAGTGCCCAGAGCGGGGGGGCCGACAATGAGCAGTTCTTC	CSAQSGGADNEQFF
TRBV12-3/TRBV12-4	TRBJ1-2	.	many	TGTGCCAGCAGCCGCATTCTCCCGAGTGGCTACACCTTC	CASSRILPSGYTF
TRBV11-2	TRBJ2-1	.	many	TGTGCCAGCAGCTTAGATAAAACAGAGGCCAATGAGCAGTTCTTC	CASSLDKTEANEQFF
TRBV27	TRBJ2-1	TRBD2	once	TGTGCCGCCTTTTATCCCACTCCCGGGACTAGCGGAACCAGCTCCTACAATGAGCAGTTCTTC	CAAFYPTPGTSGTSSYNEQFF
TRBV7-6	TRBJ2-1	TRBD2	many	TGTGCCAGCAGCTTAGGAGGCGGGAGGGCCCTCGATGAGCAGTTCTTC	CASSLGGGRALDEQFF
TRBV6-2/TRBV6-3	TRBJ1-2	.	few	TGTGCCAGCAGTTACTCGATCGGGACTGGCTACACCTTC	CASSYSIGTGYTF
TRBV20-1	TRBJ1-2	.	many	TGCAGTGTTAGAAGGGGAGGAAATGGGGGCGGCTACACCTTC	CSVRRGGNGGGYTF
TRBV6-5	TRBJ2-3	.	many	TGTGCCAGCAGTTATTCAGGACAGACAGATACGCAGTATTTT	CASSYSGQTDTQYF
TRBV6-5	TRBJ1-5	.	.	TGTGCCAGCAGTTACATCACGGACAGAGCGAGAAATCAGCCCCAGCATTTT	CASSYITDRARNQPQHF
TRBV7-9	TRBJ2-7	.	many	TGTGCCAGCAGCTCCCCATGGGGCAGGGCAAGTACCTACGAGCAGTACTTC	CASSSPWGRASTYEQYF
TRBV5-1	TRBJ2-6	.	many	TGCGCCAGCAGCTTCGGATTGTCTGGGGCCAACGTCCTGACTTTC	CASSFGLSGANVLTF
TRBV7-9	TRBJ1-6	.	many	TGTGCCAGCAGCTTAGAAGGGAATTCACCCCTCCACTTT	CASSLEGNSPLHF
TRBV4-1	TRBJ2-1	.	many	TGCGCCAGCAGCCCCCGGAAAGGGAATGAGCAGTTCTTC	CASSPRKGNEQFF
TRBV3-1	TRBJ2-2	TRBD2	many	TGTGCCAGCACCCCCGGGACTAGCGGGTCGAGGGGCAACACCGGGGAGCTGTTTTTT	CASTPGTSGSRGNTGELFF
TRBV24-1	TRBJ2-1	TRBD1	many	TGTGCCACCAGTGACACCGGGACAGGGAGACATGAGCAGTTCTTC	CATSDTGTGRHEQFF
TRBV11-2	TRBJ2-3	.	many	TGTGCCAGCAGCCGCCTCCGCGTGGGGGCCACAGATACGCAGTATTTT	CASSRLRVGATDTQYF
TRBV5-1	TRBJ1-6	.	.	TGCGCCAGCAGCTTGGATGCAGGGATGAGCTCCTATAATTCACCCCTCCACTTT	CASSLDAGMSSYNSPLHF
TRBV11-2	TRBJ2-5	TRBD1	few	TGTGCCAGCAGCTCCGGGGACAGGGGGCTAGAGACCCAGTACTTC	CASSSGDRGLETQYF
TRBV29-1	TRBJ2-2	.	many	TGCAGCGCGATGAACACCGGGGAGCTGTTTTTT	CSAMNTGELFF
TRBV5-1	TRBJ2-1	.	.	TGCGCCAGCAGCTTGGATACCCAATACAATGAGCAGTTCTTC	CASSLDTQYNEQFF
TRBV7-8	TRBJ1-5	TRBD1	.	TGTGCCAGCAGCCCGACAGGGTGGGATCAGCCCCAGCATTTT	CASSPTGWDQPQHF
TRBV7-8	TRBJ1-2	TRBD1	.	TGTGCCAGCAGCTCCCTGGACAGGGGCGTAGGGGAAGATGGCTACACCTTC	CASSSLDRGVGEDGYTF
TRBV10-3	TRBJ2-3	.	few	TGTGCCATCAGTGAAGGTGGGAGAGGAAGCACAGATACGCAGTATTTT	CAISEGGRGSTDTQYF
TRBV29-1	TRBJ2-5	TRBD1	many	TGCAGCGTTGACGGGACAGGGGGCGAGACCCAGTACTTC	CSVDGTGGETQYF
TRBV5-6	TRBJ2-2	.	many	TGTGCCAGCAGCTTGGCCCGTCAGGGAAGGACCGGGGAGCTGTTTTTT	CASSLARQGRTGELFF
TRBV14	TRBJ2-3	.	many	TGTGCCAGCAGCCCCCGGCCCTTCAGCACAGATACGCAGTATTTT	CASSPRPFSTDTQYF
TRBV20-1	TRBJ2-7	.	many	TGCAGTGCTAGAGATCTCACAGGAGACTACGAGCAGTACTTC	CSARDLTGDYEQYF
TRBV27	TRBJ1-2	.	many	TGTGCCAGCAGTACCGGGCCCGGAGGTAGCTATGGCTACACCTTC	CASSTGPGGSYGYTF
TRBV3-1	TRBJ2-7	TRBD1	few	TGTGCCAGCAGCCGCGGTTGGACAGGGGGGTCCTACGAGCAGTACTTC	CASSRGWTGGSYEQYF
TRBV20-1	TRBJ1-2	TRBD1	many	TGCAGTGTAGAGAACAGGGGCTATGGCTACACCTTC	CSVENRGYGYTF